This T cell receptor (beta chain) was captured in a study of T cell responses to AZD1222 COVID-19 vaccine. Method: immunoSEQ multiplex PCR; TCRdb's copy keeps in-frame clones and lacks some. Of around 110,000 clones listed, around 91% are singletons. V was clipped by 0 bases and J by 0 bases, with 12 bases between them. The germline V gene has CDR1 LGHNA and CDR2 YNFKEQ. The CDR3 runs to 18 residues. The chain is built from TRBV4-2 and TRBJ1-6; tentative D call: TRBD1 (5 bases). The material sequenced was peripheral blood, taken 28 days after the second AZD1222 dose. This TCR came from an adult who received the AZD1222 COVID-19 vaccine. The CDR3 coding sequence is TGTGCCAGCAGCCAAGATCTTGCAGACAGCTCCTATAATTCACCCCTCCACTTT. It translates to CASSQDLADSSYNSPLHF.